This T cell receptor (beta chain) is from a study of regulatory T cells in long-lasting Graves disease. Whole-study findings and limits: Because few samples were included, accuracy may have been lower.

Time point in this sample: newly diagnosed GD, antithyroid drugs for less than 3 months. Generation of the TCR library employed RNA extracted from PBMCs. V lost 4 bases, J lost 1 base, and 12 bases lay in between. The germline V gene encodes CDR1 SGHKS and CDR2 YYEKEE (reference sequence). The CDR3 is 14 amino acids. Investigators prepared the TCR beta libraries by applying iRepertoire HTBI primers and Arm-PCR of CDR3 regions. MiXCR, applied by TCRdb to the multiplex PCR reads, yields one record per CDR3 protein. Altogether about 430,000 distinct CDR3 sequences are present, 15% being singletons, with the ten largest covering roughly 8%. About this clonotype itself: Its target is unknown.

These data are also associated with another study on T cells in Graves' hyperthyroidism and ophthalmopathy. That report notes: Calling Graves' hyperthyroidism stable meant ophthalmopathy did not progress within 18 months.

This sample comprised peripheral blood mononuclear cells (PBMCs), obtained at new diagnosis, from a patient treated with antithyroid drugs. The clonotype was recovered from a woman in her forties with Graves disease. This chain joins TRBV5-5 and TRBJ2-7; weak D call: TRBD2 (5 bases). CDR3: CASSPRALSYEQYF. CDR3 DNA: TGTGCCAGCAGCCCGCGGGCTTTGTCCTACGAGCAGTACTTC.